Following are 29 T cell receptor beta chains from one sample sequenced in a study of T cells after yellow fever vaccination. TCRdb re-called the 5' RACE reads with MiXCR, one entry per CDR3 protein. Among a few hundred thousand distinct CDR3 sequences listed, 8.1% were seen once. Here the sequenced sample was PBMCs, taken about 41 days after the first yellow fever vaccination. Source of these receptors: a man aged 18-30 years who received the YFV17D yellow fever vaccine.

In DNA, the CDR3 is TGCGCCAGCAGCTACCTATGGAACACTGAAGCTTTCTTT. It yields the protein CASSYLWNTEAFF. The chain carries TRBV4-1 and TRBJ1-1, with D unresolved. The CDR3 runs 13 residues. The V and J ends lost 5 bases and 1 base respectively, with 8 bases between them. The germline CDR1 and CDR2 sequences are MGHRA and YSYEKL.

This clonotype has a count of ten or more. The rearrangement links TRBV6-2 or TRBV6-3 to TRBJ2-7; possible D gene TRBD1, 6 bases. V dropped 7 bases and J dropped 0 bases, with 25 bases sitting between them. This CDR3 is 18 amino acids long. Germline CDR1 and CDR2: MNHEY and SVGEGT. The CDR3 sequence is CASNQPTKQGTSSYEQYV. The DNA for the CDR3 is TGTGCCAGCAACCAACCGACCAAACAGGGCACGAGCTCCTACGAGCAGTACGTC.

This clonotype has only a few counts. The chain joins TRBV4-3 to TRBJ2-7, with D perhaps matching TRBD1 (6 bases). Germline CDR1 LGHNA, CDR2 YSLEER. The CDR3 is 13 residues long. V lost 4 bases and J 7 bases, leaving 14 bases between the germline ends. The chain's CDR3 is CASSPRDTLEQYF. CDR3 sequence (DNA): TGCGCCAGCAGCCCACGGGACACCTTGGAGCAGTACTTC.

This chain uses TRBV5-1 with TRBJ2-3, with D unresolved. Germline V gene lookup returns CDR1 SGHRS and CDR2 YFSETQ. V was clipped by 4 bases and J by 2 bases, with 17 bases between them. The CDR3 totals 16 residues. The CDR3 DNA reads TGCGCCAGCAGCAAAGGGAATAAGGCTCACACAGATACGCAGTATTTT. Translation gives CASSKGNKAHTDTQYF. The variable domain in full, with the rest retrieved from reference TRBV5-1 and TRBJ2-3, is KAGVTQTPRYLIKTRGQQVTLSCSPISGHRSVSWYQQTPGQGLQFLFEYFSETQRNKGNFPGRFSGRQFSNSRSEMNVSTLELGDSALYLCASSKGNKAHTDTQYFGPGTRLTVL.

The chain links TRBV7-2 to TRBJ1-5; 11 bases line up with TRBD1. Germline V gene data show CDR1 as SGHTA and CDR2 as FQGNSA. The CDR3 is 14 residues long. J was trimmed by 7 bases and V by 5 bases; bases with no gene match: 4. This CDR3 is CASSGQGAYQPQHF. The DNA for the CDR3 is TGTGCCAGCAGCGGACAGGGGGCATACCAGCCCCAGCATTTT.

This clonotype came up a few times. This chain links TRBV6-2 or TRBV6-3 with TRBJ2-7, with TRBD1 matching over 10 bases. The germline CDR1 and CDR2 sequences are MNHEY and SVGEGT. The CDR3 contains 16 residues. The ends lost 2 bases at V and 2 bases at J; junction bases unmatched: 6. The CDR3 nucleotides read TGTGCCAGCAGTTACGGGACAGGGGCGGTTGCCTACGAGCAGTACGTC. It yields the protein CASSYGTGAVAYEQYV.

V is TRBV5-1 and J is TRBJ2-1; D might be TRBD1 (5 bases). The CDR3 runs to 16 residues. V was trimmed by 2 bases and J by 5 bases, leaving 17 bases between them. The V gene's germline CDR1 is SGHRS and CDR2 YFSETQ. CDR3 in amino acids: CASSFPRGRNDNEQFF. DNA for the CDR3: TGCGCCAGCAGCTTTCCTAGGGGTAGAAACGACAATGAGCAGTTCTTC.

The V and J genes are TRBV20-1 and TRBJ1-5; 8 bases match TRBD1. The CDR3 runs 12 residues. Trimming took 5 bases from V and 5 from J; bases not matched to a gene: 2. Germline lookup yields CDR1 DFQATT and CDR2 SNEGSKA (reference sequence). The CDR3 protein is CSAQTGDQPQHF. For the CDR3, the DNA is TGCAGTGCTCAGACAGGGGATCAGCCCCAGCATTTT.

V usage is TRBV7-8 and J usage is TRBJ1-2; D possibly corresponds to TRBD1 (6 bases). V was cut by 5 bases and J by 7 bases, with 20 bases left in between. Germline CDR1 SGHVS, CDR2 FQNEAQ. CDR3 length equals 15 residues. DNA for the CDR3: TGTGCCAGCAGCCCCCCTATACAGGGATATGCTGGCTACACCTTC. Its protein product is CASSPPIQGYAGYTF.

The V call is TRBV5-4, the J call TRBJ1-1; D is unresolved. Germline CDR1 SGHNT, CDR2 YYREEE (reference sequence). This CDR3 is built from 13 residues. V gave up 2 bases and J gave up 5 bases, with 10 bases separating them. Here the CDR3 reads CASSFDGETEAFF. CDR3 nucleotides: TGTGCCAGCAGCTTTGATGGGGAAACTGAAGCTTTCTTT.

This clonotype has more than one count but fewer than ten. The CDR3 DNA sequence: TGCGCCAGCAGCTTGGCCTTAATCAGTACAGGGGCAGGGTATGGCTACACCTTC. This codes for CASSLALISTGAGYGYTF. The chain employs TRBV5-1 and TRBJ1-2; 7 positions match TRBD1. Germline-derived CDR1 and CDR2 are SGHRS and YFSETQ. V lost 0 bases, J lost 5 bases, and 16 bases stayed unmatched. The length of the CDR3 is 18 residues.

This clonotype has ten or more counts. Compared with germline, one end of the junction differs, possibly owing to a read error. The V gene is TRBV7-7, the J gene TRBJ2-5, with TRBD1 matching over 11 bases. The germline gives CDR1 SSHAT, CDR2 FNYEAQ (reference sequence). This CDR3 has 16 residues. The CDR3 is CASSLAGQGAGETQYF. The CDR3 DNA sequence: TGTGCTAGCAGCTTAGCAGGACAGGGGGCCGGAGAGACCCAGTACTTC.

This clonotype was seen only a few times. This chain uses TRBV20-1 with TRBJ1-1, with TRBD1 identical over 7 bases. CDR1 and CDR2 from the germline V gene are DFQATT and SNEGSKA (reference sequence). The V gene end was trimmed by 1 base and the J gene end by 6 bases; junction bases not matched to a gene: 8. This CDR3 is 14 amino acids long. CDR3 loop: CSARVHRGESEAFF. The CDR3 bases are TGCAGTGCTAGAGTTCACAGGGGAGAATCTGAAGCTTTCTTT.

This sequence joins TRBV12-3 or TRBV12-4 and TRBJ1-5, with TRBD1 as a possible D gene (6 bases). Trimming shortened V by 2 bases and J by 5 bases, and 10 bases separated the two germline ends. This CDR3 has 14 amino acids. CDR3 region: CASSLRQEHQPQHF. As DNA, the CDR3 is TGTGCCAGCAGTTTAAGACAGGAACATCAGCCCCAGCATTTT.

The chain employs TRBV7-2 and TRBJ1-1; D is ambiguous. Trimming took off 8 bases at V and 3 bases at J, with 13 bases between the two ends. There are 13 residues in the CDR3. Germline V gene data show CDR1 as SGHTA and CDR2 as FQGNSA. The DNA of the CDR3 is TGTGCCAGCCAACCGGAGGGCCACACTGAAGCTTTCTTT. Translation gives CASQPEGHTEAFF.

V is TRBV12-3 or TRBV12-4 and J is TRBJ2-1; D may correspond to TRBD1 or TRBD2 (6 bases each). V lost 5 bases and J 3 bases, leaving 14 bases between the germline ends. The CDR3 runs 15 residues. DNA of the CDR3: TGTGCCAGCAGTCTGCGACTAGGGGGCTACAATGAGCAGTTCTTC. Protein sequence: CASSLRLGGYNEQFF.

This clonotype was picked up a small number of times. In nucleotides, the CDR3 is TGTGCCAGCAGCTTATTCCCCCCCTGGGAGCAGTACGTC. This codes for CASSLFPPWEQYV. V gene TRBV7-9 combines with J gene TRBJ2-7; D unresolved. V lost 2 bases and J lost 7, with 12 bases in between. The CDR3 covers 13 residues. Looked up from germline, CDR1 is SEHNR and CDR2 is FQNEAQ (reference sequence).

This clonotype was observed at least ten times. The chain carries TRBV7-2 and TRBJ2-5; perhaps TRBD2 as D (5 bases). Looked up from germline, CDR1 is SGHTA and CDR2 is FQGNSA. The CDR3 loop spans 13 amino acids. V dropped 5 bases and J dropped 7 bases, with 14 bases sitting between them. DNA of the CDR3: TGTGCCAGCAGCCCCGCGGGCGCCGGGACCCAGTACTTC. Protein product: CASSPAGAGTQYF.

A few counts support this clonotype. The J gene is TRBJ2-1, the V gene TRBV7-6; no clear D. Trimming shortened V by 5 bases and J by 4 bases, and 9 bases separated the two germline ends. The CDR3 extends over 13 amino acids. The germline V gene has CDR1 SGHVS and CDR2 FNYEAQ. Written as DNA, the CDR3 is TGTGCCAGCAGCACAGCGTGGTACAATGAGCAGTTCTTC. This gives the protein CASSTAWYNEQFF.

The genes are TRBV12-3 or TRBV12-4 and TRBJ2-5; D is perhaps TRBD1 or TRBD2 (6 bases each). The CDR3 contains 16 residues. V dropped 6 bases and J dropped 5 bases, with 22 bases sitting between them. This CDR3 reads CASRLSGAPTVETQYF. The CDR3 DNA follows: TGTGCCAGCAGACTTTCGGGGGCCCCTACCGTGGAGACCCAGTACTTC.

This clonotype was recorded many times. This rearrangement joins TRBV19 to TRBJ2-2; D unclear. Germline V gene sequence: CDR1 LNHDA, CDR2 SQIVND (reference sequence). V was clipped by 3 bases and J by 4 bases, with 15 bases between them. The CDR3 extends over 16 amino acids. The DNA for the CDR3 is TGTGCCAGTAGTATTGGGCCAGGCCCGAGCACCGGGGAGCTGTTTTTT. Its translation: CASSIGPGPSTGELFF.

The J gene is TRBJ2-3, the V gene TRBV7-2; 8 nucleotides match TRBD2. Germline values: CDR1 SGHTA, CDR2 FQGNSA. The ends lost 4 bases at V and 2 bases at J; junction bases unmatched: 5. There are 15 residues in the CDR3. The CDR3 bases are TGTGCCAGCAGCTACGGGGGGGTATCCACAGATACGCAGTATTTT. It encodes CASSYGGVSTDTQYF.

J is TRBJ1-1 and V is TRBV28; TRBD1 agrees at 11 bases. Germline CDR1 MDHEN, CDR2 SYDVKM. This CDR3 contains 15 residues. V lost 4 bases and J lost 6; bases outside the gene matches: 7. CDR3 in amino acids: CASSWTGGGKPEAFF. The CDR3 DNA follows: TGTGCCAGCAGTTGGACAGGGGGCGGTAAGCCTGAAGCTTTCTTT.

This clonotype was detected ten times or more. V gene TRBV7-6 combines with J gene TRBJ2-1, with D uncertain. V lost 0 bases and J 5 bases, leaving 5 bases between the germline ends. The germline gives CDR1 SGHVS, CDR2 FNYEAQ. The CDR3 is 13 residues long. CDR3 region: CASSLATNNEQFF. CDR3 coding DNA: TGTGCCAGCAGCTTAGCGACGAACAATGAGCAGTTCTTC.

This clonotype came up a few times. The V gene is TRBV12-3 or TRBV12-4, the J gene TRBJ1-5; TRBD1 is a possible D gene (5 bases). The CDR3 contains 12 residues. Trimming shortened V by 7 bases and J by 11 bases, and 15 bases separated the two germline ends. The CDR3 coding sequence is TGTGCCAGCACCCTCGGGGCCAACGCCCAGCATTTT. This encodes CASTLGANAQHF.

The V gene is TRBV3-1, the J gene TRBJ2-2; D ambiguous. Germline assignment: CDR1 LGHDT and CDR2 YNNKEL (reference sequence). The germline V and J ends were trimmed by 10 bases and 2 bases, with 23 bases remaining between them. The CDR3 spans 17 residues. The CDR3 reads CATTKVLVGPNTGELFF. The CDR3 coding sequence is TGTGCCACCACCAAAGTATTGGTCGGGCCAAACACCGGGGAGCTGTTTTTT.

This clonotype has a handful of counts. The V call is TRBV2, the J call TRBJ2-3; D gene uncertain. CDR1 is SNHLY, CDR2 FYNNEI, per germline. With 4 bases removed from V and 4 bases from J, the gap between germline ends came to 9 bases. The length of the CDR3 is 13 residues. DNA for the CDR3: TGTGCCAGCAGTGGTCCGAGGCCAGATACGCAGTATTTT. Its translation is CASSGPRPDTQYF.

The rearrangement uses TRBV7-3 and TRBJ2-2; D is uncertain. Germline values: CDR1 SGHTA, CDR2 FQGTGA. Trimming shortened V by 5 bases and J by 1 base, and 14 bases separated the two germline ends. CDR3 length: 16 residues. The CDR3 DNA follows: TGTGCCAGCAGCGACCCAGCTTGGCAGAACACCGGGGAGCTGTTTTTT. Protein: CASSDPAWQNTGELFF.

This clonotype was counted between two and nine times. This chain uses TRBV2 with TRBJ2-7; 8 nucleotides agree with TRBD1. The CDR3 consists of 14 residues. Trimming took 6 bases from V and 3 from J; bases not matched to a gene: 7. Germline CDR1 SNHLY, CDR2 FYNNEI. The CDR3, as DNA: TGTGCCAGCAGCGGGACAGGCCGACTCTACGAGCAGTACTTC. This encodes CASSGTGRLYEQYF.